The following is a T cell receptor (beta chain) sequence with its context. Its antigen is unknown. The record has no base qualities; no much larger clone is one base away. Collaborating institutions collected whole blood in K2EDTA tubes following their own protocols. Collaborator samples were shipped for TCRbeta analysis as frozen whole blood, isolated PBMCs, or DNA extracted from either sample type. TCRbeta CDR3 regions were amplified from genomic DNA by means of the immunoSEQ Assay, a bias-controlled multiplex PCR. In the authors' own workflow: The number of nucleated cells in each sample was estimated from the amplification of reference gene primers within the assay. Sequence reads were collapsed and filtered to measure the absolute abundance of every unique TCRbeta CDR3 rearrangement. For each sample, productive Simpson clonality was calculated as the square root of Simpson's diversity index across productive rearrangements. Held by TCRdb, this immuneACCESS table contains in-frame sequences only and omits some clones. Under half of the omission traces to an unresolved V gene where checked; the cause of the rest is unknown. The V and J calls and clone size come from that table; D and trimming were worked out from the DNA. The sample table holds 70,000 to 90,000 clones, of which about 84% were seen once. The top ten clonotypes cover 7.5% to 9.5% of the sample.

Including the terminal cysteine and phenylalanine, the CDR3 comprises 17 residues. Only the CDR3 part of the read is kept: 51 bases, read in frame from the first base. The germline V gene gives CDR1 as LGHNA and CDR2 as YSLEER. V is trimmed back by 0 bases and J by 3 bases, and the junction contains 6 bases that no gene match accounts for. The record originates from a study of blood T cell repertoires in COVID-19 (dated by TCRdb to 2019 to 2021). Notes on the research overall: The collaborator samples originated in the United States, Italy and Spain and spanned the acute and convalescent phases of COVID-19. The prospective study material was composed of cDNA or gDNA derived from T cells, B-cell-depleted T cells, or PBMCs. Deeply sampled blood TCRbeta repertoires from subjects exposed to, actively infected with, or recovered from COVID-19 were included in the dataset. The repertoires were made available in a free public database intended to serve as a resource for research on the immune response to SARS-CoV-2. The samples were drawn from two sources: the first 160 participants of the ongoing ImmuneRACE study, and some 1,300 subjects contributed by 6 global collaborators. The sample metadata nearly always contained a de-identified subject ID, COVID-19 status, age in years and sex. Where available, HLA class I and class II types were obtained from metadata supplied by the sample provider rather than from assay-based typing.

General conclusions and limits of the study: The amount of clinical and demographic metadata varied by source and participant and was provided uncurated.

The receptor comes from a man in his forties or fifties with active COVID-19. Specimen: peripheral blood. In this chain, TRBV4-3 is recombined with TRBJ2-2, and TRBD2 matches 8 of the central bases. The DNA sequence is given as TGCGCCAGCAGCCAAGAAATCGGGAGGGCCGACACCGGGGAGCTGTTTTTT. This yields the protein CASSQEIGRADTGELFF.